The 24 T cell receptor beta chains presented below share a single source sample, sequenced in a study of blood T cell repertoires in COVID-19. TCRdb's copy holds only in-frame clones and misses some; the assay was immunoSEQ multiplex PCR. This table has roughly 410,000 clones, roughly 90% appearing once. Sequenced input: peripheral blood. These TCRs come from a woman between 40 and 55 years old with COVID-19, enrolled during active disease.

The gene calls are TRBV6-6 and TRBJ1-1; the match to TRBD1 covers 8 bases. V shed 8 bases and J 8 bases; nucleotides not matched to a gene: 19. The CDR3 extends over 16 amino acids. Germline V gene data show CDR1 as MNHNY and CDR2 as SVGAGI (reference sequence). The CDR3 loop reads CASGPLTGAREKEAFF. CDR3 sequence (DNA): TGTGCCAGCGGTCCATTGACAGGGGCGAGGGAGAAGGAAGCTTTCTTT.

The rearrangement uses TRBV7-8 and TRBJ1-6; D might be TRBD1 (5 bases). V gave up 3 bases and J gave up 2 bases, with 17 bases separating them. The CDR3 runs to 18 residues. Germline lookup yields CDR1 SGHVS and CDR2 FQNEAQ. The CDR3 loop reads CASSFRQQFSPYNSPLHF. CDR3 DNA: TGTGCCAGCAGCTTTAGACAGCAGTTCTCGCCCTATAATTCACCCCTCCACTTT.

CDR3 residues: CASSPLRGLYGYTF. CDR3 nucleotides: TGTGCCAGCTCACCACTTAGGGGGCTCTATGGCTACACCTTC. The chain links TRBV18 to TRBJ1-2, with TRBD1 matching 7 bases. This CDR3 has 14 residues. V lost 1 base to trimming and J lost 4 bases; unmatched junction nucleotides: 3. In germline, CDR1 is KGHSH, CDR2 LQKENI.

The CDR3 nucleotides are TGTGCCACCAGCATCTCTCAGGGTTCTGGAAACACCATATATTTT. Residues: CATSISQGSGNTIYF. V and J are TRBV15 and TRBJ1-3; D may be TRBD1 (5 bases). The CDR3 covers 15 residues. The ends were cut back, 4 bases at V and 1 base at J, with 11 bases in the middle. Germline lookup yields CDR1 LNHNV and CDR2 YYDKDF (reference sequence).

The chain joins TRBV6-5 to TRBJ1-2; 7 nucleotides align to TRBD1. CDR3 length: 13 amino acids. Germline CDR1 and CDR2: MNHEY and SVGAGI. V lost 6 bases to trimming and J lost 4 bases; unmatched junction nucleotides: 5. The CDR3 is CASSQGVSYGYTF. The CDR3 nucleotides read TGTGCCAGCAGCCAGGGGGTCTCCTATGGCTACACCTTC.

This clone was detected only once. The chain combines TRBV4-1 with TRBJ2-2, with TRBD1 identical over 12 bases. This CDR3 region has 15 residues. From germline, CDR1 is MGHRA and CDR2 YSYEKL. Unmatched junction bases numbered 6, after V lost 6 bases and J lost 7 bases. The CDR3 region has the DNA TGCGCCAGCAGATCCGGGACAGGGGGCATCGGGGAGCTGTTTTTT. This gives the protein CASRSGTGGIGELFF.

The chain links TRBV6-4 to TRBJ1-3, with 8 bases fitting TRBD1. This CDR3 is built from 17 residues. The V and J ends lost 2 bases and 4 bases, in that order; junction bases with no gene match: 10. CDR1 is MRHNA and CDR2 is SNTAGT in the germline V gene. The CDR3 spells CASSDPRQGIGGNTIYF. The CDR3 DNA follows: TGTGCCAGCAGTGACCCAAGACAGGGGATAGGGGGAAACACCATATATTTT.

This clone was recorded once. The chain is built from TRBV10-2 and TRBJ1-5; 8 nucleotides line up with TRBD1. The trim removed 0 bases at V and 3 bases at J, leaving 7 bases unmatched. The CDR3 has 17 residues. Germline assignment: CDR1 WSHSY and CDR2 SAAADI. This CDR3 is CASSESPTGGNNQPQHF. Here the CDR3 DNA reads TGCGCCAGCAGTGAGTCCCCTACAGGGGGGAACAATCAGCCCCAGCATTTT.

This clone was recorded a few times. This chain uses TRBV5-6 with TRBJ1-6, with unresolved D. Trimming shortened V by 0 bases and J by 4 bases, and 11 bases separated the two germline ends. The germline CDR1 and CDR2 sequences are SGHDT and YYEEEE. CDR3 length equals 16 residues. Here the CDR3 DNA reads TGTGCCAGCAGCTTGGGACTGGCCAAGTATAATTCACCCCTCCACTTT. It yields the protein CASSLGLAKYNSPLHF. Variable domain in full (rest from reference TRBV5-6 and TRBJ1-6): DAGVTQSPTHLIKTRGQQVTLRCSPKSGHDTVSWYQQALGQGPQFIFQYYEEEERQRGNFPDRFSGHQFPNYSSELNVNALLLGDSALYLCASSLGLAKYNSPLHFGNGTRLTVT.

The rearrangement uses TRBV7-2 and TRBJ2-7; 7 bases are a match to TRBD1. The CDR3 has 15 residues. Unmatched junction bases numbered 11, after V lost 5 bases and J lost 4 bases. Germline V gives CDR1 SGHTA, CDR2 FQGNSA. For the CDR3, the DNA is TGTGCCAGCAGCAATCTCCCGGGACAGAATTACGAGCAGTACTTC. Amino acids: CASSNLPGQNYEQYF.

CDR3 in amino acids: CASSLLGQGAPEQYF. The DNA of the CDR3 is TGCGCCAGCAGCTTGCTGGGACAGGGGGCCCCTGAGCAGTACTTC. The chain joins TRBV5-1 to TRBJ2-7; 12 bases align to TRBD1. Germline-derived CDR1 and CDR2 are SGHRS and YFSETQ. V shed 1 base, J shed 7 bases, and the junction held 6 bases outside the gene matches. CDR3 length equals 15 residues.

A single count supports this clone. The chain carries TRBV5-4 and TRBJ2-2; 8 bases are shared with TRBD2. Unmatched junction bases numbered 5, after V lost 1 base and J lost 6 bases. The V gene's germline CDR1 is SGHNT and CDR2 YYREEE (reference sequence). There are 15 residues in the CDR3. CDR3 amino acids: CASSLISGESGELFF. DNA of the CDR3: TGTGCCAGCAGCTTGATTAGCGGGGAATCCGGGGAGCTGTTTTTT.

The rearrangement links TRBV7-2 to TRBJ1-2; no clear D gene. The V gene lost 1 base and the J gene lost 6 bases, with 15 bases spanning the gap. Germline values: CDR1 SGHTA, CDR2 FQGNSA. The CDR3 extends over 15 amino acids. The CDR3 region has the DNA TGTGCCAGCAGCTTAGGAGGGCAAAGATACCATGGCTACACCTTC. It encodes CASSLGGQRYHGYTF.

V is TRBV20-1 and J is TRBJ2-2; D is perhaps TRBD2 (6 bases). The V and J ends lost 3 bases and 4 bases respectively, with 18 bases between them. Germline V gene sequence: CDR1 DFQATT, CDR2 SNEGSKA (reference sequence). The CDR3 has 16 amino acids. Here the CDR3 DNA reads TGCAGTGCTAGTCAAATAGCGGTGGGGGGCACCGGGGAGCTGTTTTTT. Its translation: CSASQIAVGGTGELFF.

The chain couples TRBV18 to TRBJ1-2, with D possibly being TRBD1 (5 bases). This CDR3 region has 13 residues. V shed 3 bases and J shed 13 bases, with 18 bases lying between them. The germline V gene encodes CDR1 KGHSH and CDR2 LQKENI. In DNA, the CDR3 is TGTGCCAGCTCACCCCCCCGCAGGGCCGCTCCCACCTTC. Its translation: CASSPPRRAAPTF.

The CDR3 nucleotides read TGTGCCAGCAGTTTCAACCCCGTTGAGCGGGAGTATGGAGATACGCAGTATTTT. Translating it yields CASSFNPVEREYGDTQYF. This chain connects TRBV6-2 or TRBV6-3 to TRBJ2-3, with TRBD2 identical over 8 bases. The CDR3 runs to 18 residues. Losses at the gene ends were 4 bases for V and 5 bases for J; bases not matched to a gene: 17. Germline V lookup: CDR1 MNHEY, CDR2 SVGEGT.

The chain joins TRBV6-5 to TRBJ1-2; 7 bases map to TRBD1. The V gene end was trimmed by 6 bases and the J gene end by 4 bases; junction bases not matched to a gene: 11. Germline V lookup: CDR1 MNHEY, CDR2 SVGAGI. There are 15 residues in the CDR3. CDR3 DNA: TGTGCCAGCAGGACAGATAGACAGGGCCGCTATGGCTACACCTTC. Protein: CASRTDRQGRYGYTF.

In its sample, this clone was seen a few times. The chain links TRBV7-2 to TRBJ1-5; D is perhaps TRBD1 (6 bases). Trimming cost V 2 bases and J 2 bases, with 13 bases left between them. The germline gives CDR1 SGHTA, CDR2 FQGNSA. This CDR3 contains 16 residues. The CDR3 coding sequence is TGTGCCAGCAGCTTAAGGGGGGGGACGGGCAATCAGCCCCAGCATTTT. Protein: CASSLRGGTGNQPQHF.

This rearrangement joins TRBV5-8 to TRBJ1-5; the D gene is possibly TRBD1 (5 bases). Germline CDR1 is SGHTS and CDR2 is YDEGEE. The CDR3 length is 12 residues. V lost 7 bases to trimming and J lost 8 bases, with 13 bases between them. The CDR3 loop reads CASRSWGEPQHF. The CDR3 nucleotides are TGTGCCAGCCGATCCTGGGGGGAGCCCCAGCATTTT.

This chain joins TRBV7-8 and TRBJ2-1; TRBD2 matches at 9 bases. V shed 5 bases, J shed 7 bases, and the junction held 12 bases outside the gene matches. There are 16 residues in the CDR3. Germline-derived CDR1 and CDR2 are SGHVS and FQNEAQ. This CDR3 reads CASSAIIAGVKNEQFF. CDR3 DNA: TGTGCCAGCAGCGCCATCATAGCGGGAGTTAAGAATGAGCAGTTCTTC. Complete variable domain (other parts from reference TRBV7-8 and TRBJ2-1): GAGVSQSPRYKVAKRGQDVALRCDPISGHVSLFWYQQALGQGPEFLTYFQNEAQLDKSGLPSDRFFAERPEGSVSTLKIQRTQQEDSAVYLCASSAIIAGVKNEQFFGPGTRLTVL.

J is TRBJ2-3 and V is TRBV19, with 9 nucleotides matching TRBD1. Unmatched junction bases numbered 3, after V lost 6 bases and J lost 2 bases. CDR3 size: 14 residues. The germline CDR1 and CDR2 sequences are LNHDA and SQIVND (reference sequence). CDR3 in amino acids: CASRDRGFTDTQYF. In DNA form, the CDR3 reads TGTGCCAGTAGGGACAGGGGTTTCACAGATACGCAGTATTTT. Full variable domain (missing parts from reference TRBV19 and TRBJ2-3): DGGITQSPKYLFRKEGQNVTLSCEQNLNHDAMYWYRQDPGQGLRLIYYSQIVNDFQKGDIAEGYSVSREKKESFPLTVTSAQKNPTAFYLCASRDRGFTDTQYFGPGTRLTVL.

This clone has a single count. The CDR3 DNA is TGTGCCAGCAGCCAAGCCGACAGGGGGAGCTATGGCTACACCTTC. The encoded protein is CASSQADRGSYGYTF. This chain uses TRBV3-1 (or the pseudogene TRBV3-2) with TRBJ1-2; 9 bases are shared with TRBD1. The CDR3 consists of 15 residues. Germline values: CDR1 LGHDT, CDR2 YNNKEL (reference sequence). V trimming: 1 base; J trimming: 4 bases; junction bases outside the gene matches: 4.

The chain uses TRBV7-9 and TRBJ1-1; tentative D call: TRBD1 (6 bases). CDR1 SEHNR and CDR2 FQNEAQ come from the germline V gene (reference sequence). Trimming pared 3 bases from V and 1 base from J, leaving 12 bases between. The CDR3 covers 15 residues. The DNA of the CDR3 is TGTGCCAGCAGCTTTTACGGGACAAGGAACACTGAAGCTTTCTTT. The encoded protein is CASSFYGTRNTEAFF.

The chain couples TRBV6-5 to TRBJ1-1; 7 bases are a match to TRBD1. The trim removed 3 bases at V and 3 bases at J, leaving 10 bases unmatched. CDR3 size: 16 residues. Germline lookup yields CDR1 MNHEY and CDR2 SVGAGI. In DNA form, the CDR3 reads TGTGCCAGCAGTTATTCAATGACAGGGACGGACACTGAAGCTTTCTTT. This codes for CASSYSMTGTDTEAFF.